A selection of T cell receptor beta chains follows, all from one sample in a study of shared clonotypes between healthy human individuals. TCRdb's copy holds only in-frame clones and misses some; the assay was immunoSEQ multiplex PCR. The table has about 490,000 clones, more than 65% seen once. Input material: PBMCs. All receptors come from a woman between 35 and 50 years old in good health. Some clones in this sample may be carry-over from other donors' samples. Both conserved end residues are part of each CDR3. Fields, in order: clone size, J gene, V gene, CDR3 length, CDR3 protein. Some rows have no size entry. The others give once, few or many, or a class for an expanded clone.

NA | TRBJ1-2 | TRBV29-1 | 14 | CSVESQGVGYGYTF
NA | TRBJ2-1 | TRBV30 | 15 | CAWSLGTSVSNEQFF
once | TRBJ2-1 | TRBV27 | 14 | CASSSSGNYNEQFF
few | TRBJ2-7 | TRBV5-4 | 13 | CASSEGQVYEQYF
NA | TRBJ2-1 | TRBV5-4 | 11 | CASSLRTEQFF
few | TRBJ2-1 | TRBV7-3 | 13 | CASSPAGGNEQFF
NA | TRBJ2-4 | TRBV4-2 | 19 | CASSPPGLQRGGVKYIQYF
NA | TRBJ2-1 | TRBV28 | 13 | CASSLIHSGEQFF
NA | TRBJ2-1 | TRBV6-1 | 15 | CASTLRASGSHEQFF
NA | TRBJ1-2 | TRBV28 | 14 | CASSLWTAYKGYTF
NA | TRBJ2-1 | TRBV4-1 | 14 | CASHIGLAGNEQFF
few | TRBJ2-1 | TRBV28 | 15 | CASTTTSGRNNEQFF
NA | TRBJ2-3 | TRBV15 | 15 | CATSREVPGEDTQYF
NA | TRBJ2-7 | TRBV6-1 | 14 | CASSDFDREGEQYF
NA | TRBJ1-1 | TRBV28 | 15 | CASSLPGQGFAEAFF
NA | TRBJ2-2 | TRBV4-2 | 17 | CASSPGTSFGRTGELFF
once | TRBJ1-5 | TRBV7-2 | 15 | CASSSDGSQEQPQHF
NA | TRBJ2-1 | TRBV10-3 | 15 | CAISASGRDYNEQFF
NA | TRBJ2-7 | TRBV28 | 12 | CAIQEGADEQYF
NA | TRBJ2-3 | TRBV5-1 | 16 | CASSAGLEASTDTQYF
NA | TRBJ1-5 | TRBV7-8 | 18 | CASSSRHATEYSNQPQHF
NA | TRBJ2-6 | TRBV1 | 14 | CTSSLSSRANVLTF
NA | TRBJ2-4 | TRBV29-1 | 14 | CSVTGLAGQNIQYF
NA | TRBJ2-1 | TRBV28 | 11 | CASRLAHEQFF
few | TRBJ2-3 | TRBV7-2 | 14 | CASSLAPNTDTQYF
NA | TRBJ2-7 | TRBV2 | 12 | CASRTSGYEQYF
NA | TRBJ2-7 | TRBV4-1 | 15 | CASSQDPRDRVEQYF
once | TRBJ2-7 | TRBV9 | 15 | CASSVDAGATYEQYF
NA | TRBJ2-7 | TRBV19 | 15 | CASSPSSGRTHEQYF
NA | TRBJ2-1 | TRBV5-8 | 17 | CASSSKTSGSPYNEQFF
NA | TRBJ1-2 | TRBV25-1 | 14 | CASSRDSSNYGYTF
many | TRBJ2-1 | TRBV19 | 15 | CASSQEAGDYNEQFF
NA | TRBJ1-4 | TRBV30 | 17 | CAWSVNRGHETNEKLFF
NA | TRBJ2-7 | TRBV5-4 | 14 | CASSGGTNPYEQYF
once | TRBJ2-6 | TRBV7-9 | 15 | CASSWGAQGANVLTF
NA | TRBJ1-4 | TRBV15 | 13 | CATSYGGGEKLFF
once | TRBJ2-1 | TRBV6-5 | 15 | CASSTGLVISNEQFF
NA | TRBJ2-1 | TRBV6-6 | 15 | CASSYGGSAYNEQFF
NA | TRBJ2-7 | TRBV6-6 | 14 | CAARDGGNSYEQYF
once | TRBJ2-1 | TRBV10-1 | 14 | CASSESTGTLQRFF
NA | TRBJ2-1 | TRBV28 | 16 | CASSFRGTPPGDEQFF
NA | TRBJ2-3 | TRBV7-9 | 14 | CASSLVASTDTQYF
NA | TRBJ1-1 | TRBV5-1 | 15 | CASSPVVRGETEAFF
NA | TRBJ1-5 | TRBV10-3 | 14 | CAISEGQDNQPQHF
NA | TRBJ1-2 | TRBV6-1 | 10 | CASSDPGYTF
NA | TRBJ1-5 | TRBV19 | 13 | CASSIDLNQPQHF
NA | TRBJ1-1 | TRBV5-1 | 11 | CASRDYSEAPF
NA | TRBJ2-1 | TRBV2 | 16 | CASTERVLSVYNEQFF